This T cell receptor (beta chain) was sequenced during a study of radiotherapy plus CTLA-4 blockade in lung cancer. Looking at the study overall: The study recorded objective responses in 15% to 20% of patients and disease control in 25% to 35%. Findings and limits, study-wide: Early shifts in blood T cell clones, with interferon-beta, reportedly predicted response best.

Turning to this clone: Its target is unknown.

Data came from immunoSEQ multiplex PCR; TCRdb stores just in-frame clones and leaves some out. The data contain nearly 95,000 clones, roughly 80% of them singletons. Germline CDR1 reads SEHNR; CDR2 reads FQNEAQ (reference sequence). This CDR3 is 19 amino acids long. Trimming cost V 2 bases and J 0 bases; bases outside gene matches: 8. The sequence was obtained from a human donor with non-small cell lung cancer that progressed on radiotherapy plus ipilimumab. The input for sequencing was peripheral blood, taken from a patient treated with radiotherapy plus ipilimumab. The genes are TRBV7-9 and TRBJ2-1; 12 positions match TRBD2. The CDR3 spells CASSLRTSGIVSSYNEQFF. The DNA for the CDR3 is TGTGCCAGCAGCTTAAGGACTAGCGGGATTGTAAGCTCCTACAATGAGCAGTTCTTC.